A single T cell receptor beta chain is shown here with its context. These data originate in a study of cytomegalovirus exposure and HLA in healthy donors. PCR amplification relied on 60 Vbeta primers (plus 13 Jbeta primers). Data came from immunoSEQ multiplex PCR; TCRdb stores just in-frame clones and leaves some out. Seen here are fewer than 350,000 clones, roughly 89% observed once, and the top ten hold roughly 2.3%. The sample was PBMCs. This sequence was found in a woman under 30 in good health and CMV-seronegative.

The CDR3 bases are TGCGCCAGCAGTGAGTCGAGGGACATCCGAGGGACTGAAGCTTTCTTT. This sequence encodes CASSESRDIRGTEAFF. This chain connects TRBV10-1 to TRBJ1-1, with a possible D match to TRBD1 (6 bases). Germline assignment: CDR1 WNHNN and CDR2 SYGVQD (reference sequence). The V end was cut by 0 bases, the J end by 5 bases, with 16 bases between. This CDR3 is built from 16 residues.